One and the same sample provided the 23 T cell receptor beta chains below, sequenced in a study of CD8 T cells in ankylosing spondylitis. TCRdb itself ran the 5' RACE reads through MiXCR, one entry per CDR3 protein. The sample contains some 250,000 distinct CDR3 sequences, roughly 10% of which appear only once. What was sequenced was blood, either unsorted or a sorted T cell fraction (not recorded which). The receptors originated from a male donor with ankylosing spondylitis or in good health (not recorded which).

In this sample, this clonotype turned up many times. The chain combines TRBV16 with TRBJ1-6; D is possibly TRBD1 (6 bases). Germline assignment: CDR1 KGHSY and CDR2 FQNENV. Trimming cost V 2 bases and J 9 bases, with 17 bases left between them. The CDR3 contains 16 residues. The CDR3 DNA is TGTGCCAGCAGCCAACAGGGGACGAGGCTAAGTTCACCCCTCCACTTT. Its translation: CASSQQGTRLSSPLHF.

About this clonotype: This may arise from a read error, as a much more abundant clone is one base away. The J gene is TRBJ2-3, the V gene TRBV20-1, with D hard to call. V gave up 5 bases and J gave up 2 bases, with 5 bases separating them. Germline-derived CDR1 and CDR2 are DFQATT and SNEGSKA (reference sequence). CDR3 length equals 11 residues. In DNA, the CDR3 is TGCAGTGCTTTGAACACAGATACGCAGTATTTT. Its protein is CSALNTDTQYF.

This clonotype was seen more than once but under ten times. The rearrangement joins TRBV10-3 to TRBJ1-2; D unresolved. The V end lost 6 bases, the J end lost 0 bases, and 14 bases lay between the germline ends. The CDR3 is 15 residues long. Germline V gene data show CDR1 as ENHRY and CDR2 as SYGVKD. The CDR3 bases are TGTGCCATCAGAGCGGTCCGATCAGCTAACTATGGCTACACCTTC. Translated, it gives CAIRAVRSANYGYTF.

This clonotype came up many times. The rearrangement links TRBV20-1 to TRBJ2-7; D gene uncertain. V was clipped by 6 bases and J by 3 bases, with 9 bases between them. Germline V gene data show CDR1 as DFQATT and CDR2 as SNEGSKA (reference sequence). The CDR3 is 11 residues long. CDR3 loop: CSAPDGYEQYF. CDR3 DNA sequence: TGCAGTGCCCCTGACGGCTACGAGCAGTACTTC.

This clonotype was counted ten times or more. This chain links TRBV7-2 with TRBJ2-5; unclear D gene. Germline values: CDR1 SGHTA, CDR2 FQGNSA. Trimming cost V 1 base and J 1 base, with 4 bases left between them. The CDR3 covers 13 residues. The CDR3 DNA follows: TGTGCCAGCAGCTTAGTGGCCCAAGAGACCCAGTACTTC. It translates to CASSLVAQETQYF.

This clonotype came up many times. CDR3 coding DNA: TGCAGCGTTGAGCCCCACAGGGGGTCCACTGAAGCTTTCTTT. This encodes CSVEPHRGSTEAFF. J is TRBJ1-1 and V is TRBV29-1; 8 nucleotides line up with TRBD1. The length of the CDR3 is 14 residues. The V gene's germline CDR1 is SQVTM and CDR2 ANQGSEA. V lost 3 bases and J lost 4; bases outside the gene matches: 7.

In this sample, this clonotype turned up a few times. The V gene is TRBV5-1, the J gene TRBJ1-1; no clear D gene. Germline CDR1 SGHRS, CDR2 YFSETQ. V gave up 4 bases and J gave up 7 bases, with 23 bases separating them. This CDR3 is 16 amino acids long. CDR3 in amino acids: CASSPMLRHAADEAFF. The CDR3 coding sequence is TGCGCCAGCAGCCCCATGCTCCGACACGCTGCAGATGAAGCTTTCTTT. The variable domain in full, with the rest retrieved from reference TRBV5-1 and TRBJ1-1, is KAGVTQTPRYLIKTRGQQVTLSCSPISGHRSVSWYQQTPGQGLQFLFEYFSETQRNKGNFPGRFSGRQFSNSRSEMNVSTLELGDSALYLCASSPMLRHAADEAFFGQGTRLTVV.

The chain joins TRBV27 to TRBJ2-1; 7 bases are a match to TRBD1. The CDR3 totals 16 residues. Germline values: CDR1 MNHEY, CDR2 SMNVEV (reference sequence). V shed 5 bases, J shed 4 bases, and the junction held 11 bases outside the gene matches. Written as DNA, the CDR3 is TGTGCCAGCAGTCGATACCCGGGACAGTCATACAATGAGCAGTTCTTC. The encoded protein is CASSRYPGQSYNEQFF.

This clonotype has at least ten counts. V and J are TRBV29-1 and TRBJ2-7, with D perhaps being TRBD1 or TRBD2 (5 bases each). Germline CDR1 reads SQVTM; CDR2 reads ANQGSEA. Trimming pared 6 bases from V and 4 bases from J, leaving 16 bases between. This CDR3 is 13 amino acids long. This chain's CDR3 is CSVVDGTEYEQYF. The CDR3 DNA sequence: TGCAGCGTCGTGGACGGGACCGAGTACGAGCAGTACTTC.

This chain connects TRBV5-1 to TRBJ1-3; D remains ambiguous. The germline V and J ends were trimmed by 4 bases and 0 bases, with 8 bases remaining between them. CDR3 length: 14 residues. Germline V lookup: CDR1 SGHRS, CDR2 YFSETQ. CDR3 nucleotide sequence: TGCGCCAGCAGCGTTACTCTCTCTGGAAACACCATATATTTT. Translating gives CASSVTLSGNTIYF.

In its sample, this clonotype was seen once. Being one base from a much bigger clone, this may be a read error. This chain uses TRBV20-1 with TRBJ2-7; D is possibly TRBD1 (6 bases). This CDR3 is built from 15 residues. CDR1 is DFQATT, CDR2 SNEGSKA, per germline (reference sequence). CDR3 residues: CSASPLTGRSYAQYF. The DNA for the CDR3 is TGCAGTGCTTCTCCCCTGACAGGCCGCTCCTACGCGCAGTACTTC.

This clonotype was detected ten times or more. The CDR3 reads CSASPGGWDNEQFF. The CDR3 DNA follows: TGCAGTGCTAGTCCGGGGGGGTGGGACAATGAGCAGTTCTTC. This sequence joins TRBV20-1 and TRBJ2-1; TRBD2 aligns across 8 bases. Germline lookup yields CDR1 DFQATT and CDR2 SNEGSKA (reference sequence). The CDR3 covers 14 residues. V dropped 3 bases and J dropped 5; count of bases not matched to a gene: 6.

The sample holds many counts of this clonotype. V usage is TRBV4-1 and J usage is TRBJ1-1, with D unresolved. There are 17 residues in the CDR3. V lost 1 base to trimming and J lost 3 bases, with 18 bases between them. Germline loops: CDR1 MGHRA, CDR2 YSYEKL. Here the CDR3 reads CASSQVGRRAKDTEAFF. The CDR3 region has the DNA TGCGCCAGCAGCCAAGTGGGCAGGCGGGCAAAGGACACTGAAGCTTTCTTT.

V is TRBV29-1 and J is TRBJ2-3, with TRBD1 matching over 8 bases. The CDR3 is 15 amino acids. Germline V lookup: CDR1 SQVTM, CDR2 ANQGSEA. J was trimmed by 3 bases and V by 6 bases; bases with no gene match: 11. CDR3 DNA sequence: TGCAGCGTCCAAAAGACAGGGGCTGGAACAGATACGCAGTATTTT. Its protein product is CSVQKTGAGTDTQYF.

This clonotype was observed many times. DNA for the CDR3: TGTGCCAGCAGTCTCCTGCGTTGGGAGACCCAGTACTTC. Translated: CASSLLRWETQYF. The gene calls are TRBV12-3 or TRBV12-4 and TRBJ2-5; D is unresolved. With 5 bases removed from V and 5 bases from J, the gap between germline ends came to 12 bases. The CDR3 has 13 residues.

This rearrangement joins TRBV3-1 to TRBJ2-3, with unresolved D. V lost 0 bases to trimming and J lost 1 base, with 11 bases between them. Germline loops: CDR1 LGHDT, CDR2 YNNKEL (reference sequence). This CDR3 comprises 16 residues. CDR3 sequence: CASSQDWASRTDTQYF. DNA of the CDR3: TGTGCCAGCAGCCAAGATTGGGCCTCACGCACAGATACGCAGTATTTT.

This clonotype has ten or more counts. V usage is TRBV5-1 and J usage is TRBJ2-1; tentatively, D is TRBD1 or TRBD2 (5 bases each). There are 16 residues in the CDR3. Germline lookup yields CDR1 SGHRS and CDR2 YFSETQ. V lost 0 bases and J lost 6, with 16 bases in between. The CDR3 region has the DNA TGCGCCAGCAGCTTGGTCGGGACGGTAGGGGCCAATGAGCAGTTCTTC. It specifies CASSLVGTVGANEQFF. Using reference TRBV5-1 and TRBJ2-1 for the parts outside the CDR3, the full variable domain is KAGVTQTPRYLIKTRGQQVTLSCSPISGHRSVSWYQQTPGQGLQFLFEYFSETQRNKGNFPGRFSGRQFSNSRSEMNVSTLELGDSALYLCASSLVGTVGANEQFFGPGTRLTVL.

This sequence joins TRBV20-1 and TRBJ2-7; the match to TRBD1 covers 8 bases. The CDR3 runs 15 residues. Germline lookup yields CDR1 DFQATT and CDR2 SNEGSKA (reference sequence). Trimming took 6 bases from V and 0 from J; bases not matched to a gene: 10. The CDR3 region has the DNA TGCAGTGCCCCCTTTGCGGGACAGGTCTCCTACGAGCAGTACTTC. It codes for CSAPFAGQVSYEQYF.

The sample holds many counts of this clonotype. This rearrangement joins TRBV20-1 to TRBJ2-3, with 12 bases that match TRBD1. Germline V gene data show CDR1 as DFQATT and CDR2 as SNEGSKA (reference sequence). V gave up 0 bases and J gave up 6 bases; unmatched junction bases: 4. The length of the CDR3 is 15 residues. For the CDR3, the DNA is TGCAGTGCTAGAGATCCGGGACAGGGGGCGGATACGCAGTATTTT. Encoded protein: CSARDPGQGADTQYF.

This clonotype has a count of ten or more. This chain joins TRBV5-8 and TRBJ2-2, with 10 bases fitting TRBD2. V lost 2 bases, J lost 7 bases, and 5 bases stayed unmatched. The CDR3 sequence is 15 residues long. In germline, CDR1 is SGHTS, CDR2 YDEGEE. The CDR3 loop reads CASSFLAGVGGELFF. The CDR3 DNA is TGTGCCAGCAGCTTCCTAGCGGGAGTCGGCGGGGAGCTGTTTTTT.

This clonotype was counted at least ten times. V usage is TRBV27 and J usage is TRBJ1-6, with no clear D. The CDR3 runs to 12 residues. Germline loops: CDR1 MNHEY, CDR2 SMNVEV (reference sequence). V was cut by 6 bases and J by 6 bases, with 6 bases left in between. The CDR3 DNA is TGTGCCAGCAGAGAGGGTAATTCACCCCTCCACTTT. Translation: CASREGNSPLHF.

The rearrangement links TRBV4-1 to TRBJ2-5, with D maybe TRBD2 (5 bases). V was shortened by 4 bases and J by 4 bases, with 16 bases between the two germline ends. The CDR3 extends over 15 amino acids. Germline-derived CDR1 and CDR2 are MGHRA and YSYEKL. The CDR3, as DNA: TGCGCCAGCAGCCTCGACTCGGGGTCTCTAGAGACCCAGTACTTC. It translates to CASSLDSGSLETQYF.

This chain connects TRBV3-1 to TRBJ2-4; no definite D call. The CDR3 length is 18 residues. V was clipped by 4 bases and J by 0 bases, with 19 bases between them. CDR1 and CDR2 from the germline V gene are LGHDT and YNNKEL (reference sequence). CDR3 nucleotide sequence: TGTGCCAGCAGCCCGAGTAGGGTCGCGGAAATAGCCAAAAACATTCAGTACTTC. Protein product: CASSPSRVAEIAKNIQYF.